This TCR beta chain is drawn from a study of T-cell reconstitution after alpha-beta-depleted transplantation in children. V lost 0 bases to trimming and J lost 6 bases, with 6 bases between them. Germline CDR1 and CDR2: GTSNPN and SVGIG (reference sequence). This CDR3 is 12 amino acids long. This clonotype showed up many times. This sample's TCRbeta library carried unique molecular identifier barcodes. TCRdb re-called the PCR reads with MiXCR, one entry per CDR3 protein. The data show roughly 170,000 distinct CDR3 sequences, less than 8% seen once. This sample comprised PBMCs from the stem cell graft donor, obtained from the stem cell graft. The chain has TRBV30 and TRBJ2-1; D is undetermined. This sequence originates from a human donor who donated a stem cell graft to a child with Wiskott-Aldrich syndrome. CDR3 residues: CAWSVVFNEQFF. The CDR3 nucleotides are TGTGCCTGGAGTGTTGTGTTCAATGAGCAGTTCTTC.